Below, one T cell receptor (beta chain) is given with its context. Its antigen is as yet unknown. Total RNA from whole blood was isolated with no T cell sorting. The source of the sample is a study of monozygotic twins with inflammatory bowel disease. TCRdb re-called the 5' RACE reads and shows each CDR3 protein once, DNA omitted. The table for this sample gives 330,000 or so distinct CDR3 sequences. General study points: Lower TCRbeta diversity (inverse Simpson) was seen in IBD patients than in healthy co-twins.

This clonotype was sampled from a human donor with ulcerative colitis or Crohn's disease, or a healthy co-twin of an affected twin (not recorded which). The material sequenced was blood.

CDR3: CASSPTGTGGYEQYF. The chain couples TRBV6-2 or TRBV6-3 to TRBJ2-7; the D call from TCRdb, TRBD1, cannot be confirmed without DNA. CDR3 length: 15 amino acids. Germline CDR1 and CDR2: MNHEY and SVGEGT.